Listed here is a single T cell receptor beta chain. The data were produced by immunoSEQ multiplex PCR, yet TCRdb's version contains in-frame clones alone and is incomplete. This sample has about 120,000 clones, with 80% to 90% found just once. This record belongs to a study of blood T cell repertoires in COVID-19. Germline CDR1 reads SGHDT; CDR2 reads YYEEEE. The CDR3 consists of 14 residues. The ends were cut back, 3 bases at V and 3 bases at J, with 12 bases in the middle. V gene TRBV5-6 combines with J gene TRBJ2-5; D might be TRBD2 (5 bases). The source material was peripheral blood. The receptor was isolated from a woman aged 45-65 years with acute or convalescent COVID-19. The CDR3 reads CASSYLGREETQYF. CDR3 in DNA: TGTGCCAGCAGCTACCTCGGGCGGGAAGAGACCCAGTACTTC.